The rows below give T cell receptor beta chains drawn from one sample of a study of blood T cell repertoires in COVID-19. Only in-frame clones appear in the TCRdb table, and some are missing; sequencing was by immunoSEQ multiplex PCR. The data contain about 200,000 clones, roughly 80% of them singletons. The sequenced material came from PBMCs or T cells enriched from blood (not recorded which). Receptors originate from a man aged 40-49 years who had recovered from COVID-19. Both conserved end residues are part of each CDR3.

j_gene	v_gene	CDR3aa
TRBJ1-2	TRBV7-9	CASSLDRNLNYGYTF
TRBJ1-5	TRBV2	CASSRDRVGNQPQHF
TRBJ1-3	TRBV28	CASSKTGNPSGNTIYF
TRBJ2-2	TRBV7-8	CASTHKQGTGELFF
TRBJ2-7	TRBV3-1/TRBV3-2	CASSQDWALTGVEQYF
TRBJ1-6	TRBV27	CASSPDRLYNSPLHF
TRBJ2-3	TRBV4-2	CASSQGLARTDTQYF
TRBJ1-5	TRBV28	CASSQGGTNQPQHF
TRBJ1-2	TRBV6-5	CASSYGLGADYGYTF
TRBJ1-2	TRBV5-4	CASSLANRAYYGYTF
TRBJ2-6	TRBV5-4	CASSLLQGSGANVLTF
TRBJ2-1	TRBV30	CAWTHKGGLYNEQFF
TRBJ1-2	TRBV3-1/TRBV3-2	CASSQDSRGLYGYTF
TRBJ1-2	TRBV2	CASSEALRHSFCTF
TRBJ2-3	TRBV7-6	CASSLELAPDTQYF
TRBJ1-2	TRBV5-1	CASSTQGLNYGYTF
TRBJ2-3	TRBV3-1/TRBV3-2	CASSQEVAGGLDTQYF
TRBJ2-7	TRBV5-1	CASSSVGGSSYEQYF
TRBJ2-1	TRBV20-1	CRGDYRNEQFF
TRBJ1-4	TRBV7-8	CASSLVRYSTNEKLFF
TRBJ1-1	TRBV6-2/TRBV6-3	CASSPNKDGGYTEAFF
TRBJ1-1	TRBV4-2	CASSQADRDIWNTEAFF
TRBJ2-7	TRBV5-5	CASRQAGTGTYEQYF
TRBJ1-5	TRBV29-1	CSVGVGGTGNQPQHF
TRBJ2-1	TRBV12-1	CASSLGAGAAYNEQFF
TRBJ1-4	TRBV30	CAWRGQTTSTNEKLFF
TRBJ1-4	TRBV5-6	CASSLGGTATNEKLFF
TRBJ1-5	TRBV6-5	CASSPPGGPQHF
TRBJ2-7	TRBV15	CATSRDHSYSYEQYF
TRBJ2-3	TRBV11-1	CASSLGREADTQYF
TRBJ1-1	TRBV5-1	CASSLTGTGVFTF
TRBJ1-6	TRBV6-1	CASSETRQGPLSNSPLHF
TRBJ1-4	TRBV12-3/TRBV12-4	CASSLGAAEKLFF
TRBJ2-2	TRBV27	CASSLLSTGTTTGELFF
TRBJ1-2	TRBV4-2	CASSQDATPNYGYTF
TRBJ2-7	TRBV30	CAWSKGQLFEQYF
TRBJ1-5	TRBV15	CATSRDIGQRLNQPQHF
TRBJ2-5	TRBV5-4	CASSFTGGETQYF
TRBJ2-7	TRBV19	CASSIVHGSSYEQYF
TRBJ2-3	TRBV3-1/TRBV3-2	CASSHKLAGVRDTQYF
TRBJ1-5	TRBV19	CASSTDRLQPQHF
TRBJ2-3	TRBV5-1	CASVHRGATDTQYF
TRBJ2-2	TRBV5-1	CASSLRQGAANTGELFF
TRBJ1-1	TRBV18	CASSPLVWTEAFF
TRBJ1-5	TRBV19	CATLKEQGRGRQPQHF
TRBJ1-2	TRBV2	CASLRSENYGYTF